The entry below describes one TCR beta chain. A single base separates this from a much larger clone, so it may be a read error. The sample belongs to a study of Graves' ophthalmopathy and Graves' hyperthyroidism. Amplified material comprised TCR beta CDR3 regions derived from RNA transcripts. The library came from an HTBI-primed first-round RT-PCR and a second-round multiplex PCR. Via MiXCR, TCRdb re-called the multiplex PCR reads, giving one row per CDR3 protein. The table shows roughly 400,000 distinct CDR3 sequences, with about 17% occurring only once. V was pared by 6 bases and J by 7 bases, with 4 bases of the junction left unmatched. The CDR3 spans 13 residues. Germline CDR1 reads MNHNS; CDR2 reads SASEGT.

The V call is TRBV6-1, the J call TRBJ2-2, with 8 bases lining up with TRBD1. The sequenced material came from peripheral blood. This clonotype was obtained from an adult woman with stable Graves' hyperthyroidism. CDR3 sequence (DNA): TGTGCCAGCAGCGCCGGACAGGGCGGGGAGCTGTTTTTT. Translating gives CASSAGQGGELFF.